The rows below give T cell receptor beta chains drawn from one sample of a study of OX40 agonist ivuxolimab in advanced cancers. Sequencing used immunoSEQ multiplex PCR; TCRdb keeps in-frame clones, though not all of them. Among roughly 100,000 clones listed, about 87% were seen once. The specimen comprised CD4+ or CD8+ T cells sorted from blood, sampled in a trial of the OX40 agonist ivuxolimab. The origin of the receptors is an adult with an advanced solid tumor such as melanoma, head and neck, liver or kidney cancer. Each CDR3 is given without its conserved first and last residue. The order of the fields is V gene, clone size, J gene, CDR3 protein. Size values are once, few and many counts, or a class for expanded clones, and some rows have none.

v_gene: TRBV6-1
abundance: NA
j_gene: TRBJ1-4
CDR3aa: ASSQGHNEKLF

v_gene: TRBV4-2
abundance: NA
j_gene: TRBJ1-3
CDR3aa: ASSPRDRQYSGNTIY

v_gene: TRBV11-2
abundance: NA
j_gene: TRBJ1-1
CDR3aa: ASSPTGDAEAF

v_gene: TRBV6-6
abundance: NA
j_gene: TRBJ2-5
CDR3aa: ASSYGGGSGETQY

v_gene: TRBV11-3
abundance: NA
j_gene: TRBJ2-3
CDR3aa: ASSLGHNTDTQY

v_gene: TRBV2
abundance: NA
j_gene: TRBJ2-2
CDR3aa: ASIETRGTGELF

v_gene: TRBV25-1
abundance: few
j_gene: TRBJ1-2
CDR3aa: ASSEPKNSNYGYT

v_gene: TRBV4-3
abundance: NA
j_gene: TRBJ2-7
CDR3aa: ASSHKEPGGTYEQY

v_gene: TRBV19
abundance: NA
j_gene: TRBJ2-3
CDR3aa: ASSQDSTDTQY

v_gene: TRBV6-6
abundance: NA
j_gene: TRBJ2-7
CDR3aa: ASSYSGRGYEQY

v_gene: TRBV7-6
abundance: NA
j_gene: TRBJ2-1
CDR3aa: ASSSLAPQRDSYNEQF

v_gene: TRBV11-2
abundance: NA
j_gene: TRBJ1-4
CDR3aa: ASSPSPTDTNEKLF

v_gene: TRBV11-2
abundance: NA
j_gene: TRBJ1-6
CDR3aa: ASSLDLGQYNSPLH

v_gene: TRBV19
abundance: NA
j_gene: TRBJ1-1
CDR3aa: ASSIGDLNTEAF

v_gene: TRBV15
abundance: NA
j_gene: TRBJ2-3
CDR3aa: ATSRDGRGQPTDTQY

v_gene: TRBV7-2
abundance: NA
j_gene: TRBJ2-3
CDR3aa: ASSLVVAGVSPY

v_gene: TRBV7-2
abundance: NA
j_gene: TRBJ1-2
CDR3aa: ASLGREDYGYT

v_gene: TRBV2
abundance: NA
j_gene: TRBJ2-3
CDR3aa: ASSRGASGKTDTQY

v_gene: TRBV5-1
abundance: NA
j_gene: TRBJ2-5
CDR3aa: ASSLGTVRETQY

v_gene: TRBV4-2
abundance: once
j_gene: TRBJ2-3
CDR3aa: ASSPGGPLPDTQY

v_gene: TRBV5-1
abundance: NA
j_gene: TRBJ2-7
CDR3aa: ASSPGDSSYEQY